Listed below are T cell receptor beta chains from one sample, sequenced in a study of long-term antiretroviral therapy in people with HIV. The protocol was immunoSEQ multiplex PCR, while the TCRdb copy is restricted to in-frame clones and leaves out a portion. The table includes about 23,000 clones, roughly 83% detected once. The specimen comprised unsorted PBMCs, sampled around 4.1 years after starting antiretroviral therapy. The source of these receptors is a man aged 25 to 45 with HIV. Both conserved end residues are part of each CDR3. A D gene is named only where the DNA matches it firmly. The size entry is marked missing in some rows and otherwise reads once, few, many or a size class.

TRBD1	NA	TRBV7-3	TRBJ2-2	CASSLHGTALYGELFF	TGTGCCAGCAGCCTACACGGGACAGCCTTGTATGGGGAGCTGTTTTTT
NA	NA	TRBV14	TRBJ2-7	CASSQDGGIYEQYF	TGTGCCAGCAGCCAAGATGGAGGGATCTACGAGCAGTACTTC
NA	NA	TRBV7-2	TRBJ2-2	CASSLALSLPPLTGELFF	TGTGCCAGCAGCTTAGCGCTTTCCCTCCCCCCCTTGACCGGGGAGCTGTTTTTT
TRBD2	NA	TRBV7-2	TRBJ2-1	CASSLRLAGLSYNEQFF	TGTGCCAGCAGCTTACGGCTAGCGGGCCTATCCTACAATGAGCAGTTCTTC
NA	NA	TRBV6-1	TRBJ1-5	CASSAVGYGQPQHF	TGTGCCAGCAGTGCGGTGGGATATGGCCAGCCCCAGCATTTT
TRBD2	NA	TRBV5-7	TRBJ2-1	CASSLGLGGGGAYNEQFF	TGTGCCAGCAGCTTGGGATTGGGTGGCGGGGGGGCGTACAATGAGCAGTTCTTC
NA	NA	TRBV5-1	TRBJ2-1	CASSLRGYSYNEQFF	TGCGCCAGCAGCTTGCGGGGGTACTCCTACAATGAGCAGTTCTTC
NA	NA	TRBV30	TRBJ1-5	CAWSVPSGGLQPQHF	TGTGCCTGGAGTGTACCGTCGGGGGGACTTCAGCCCCAGCATTTT
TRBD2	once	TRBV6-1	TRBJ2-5	CASSELAGEGETQYF	TGTGCCAGCAGTGAATTAGCGGGAGAAGGGGAGACCCAGTACTTC
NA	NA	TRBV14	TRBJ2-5	CASSQLAGSVVETQYF	TGTGCCAGCAGCCAACTGGCAGGGTCGGTAGTGGAGACCCAGTACTTC
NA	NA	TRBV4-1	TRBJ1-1	CASSQTRDTEAFF	TGCGCCAGCAGCCAGACGAGGGACACTGAAGCTTTCTTT